What follows are 9 T cell receptor beta chains derived from one specimen sequenced in a study of identical twins. Using its own MiXCR run on the 5' RACE reads, TCRdb lists one record per CDR3 protein. The sample holds 240,000 or so distinct CDR3 sequences, more than 9% seen once. Sequencing used memory T cells sorted from blood. These receptors came from a man aged 50-60 years in good health.

This clonotype has ten or more counts. CDR3 region: CASSPGTSTEQYF. CDR3 nucleotide sequence: TGCGCCAGCAGCCCCGGCACTAGCACCGAGCAGTACTTC. This chain joins TRBV5-1 and TRBJ2-7; maybe TRBD2 (6 bases). The germline V gene encodes CDR1 SGHRS and CDR2 YFSETQ. The CDR3 consists of 13 residues. The ends were cut back, 4 bases at V and 6 bases at J, with 14 bases in the middle.

This clonotype was recorded many times. The V and J genes are TRBV19 and TRBJ2-1, with D perhaps being TRBD1 or TRBD2 (5 bases each). There are 15 residues in the CDR3. Trimming shortened V by 7 bases and J by 3 bases, and 16 bases separated the two germline ends. CDR1 is LNHDA and CDR2 is SQIVND in the germline V gene (reference sequence). Here the CDR3 reads CASTNGTQGYNEQFF. The DNA of the CDR3 is TGTGCCAGTACCAACGGGACGCAGGGCTACAATGAGCAGTTCTTC.

The chain couples TRBV20-1 to TRBJ2-1; 9 positions agree with TRBD2. The CDR3 runs to 14 residues. J gave up 3 bases and V 5 bases, and 5 bases lay outside the gene matches. From germline, CDR1 is DFQATT and CDR2 SNEGSKA (reference sequence). CDR3: CSAVAGADYNEQFF. CDR3 coding DNA: TGCAGTGCTGTAGCGGGGGCAGACTACAATGAGCAGTTCTTC.

The chain employs TRBV9 and TRBJ2-1, with D possibly being TRBD2 (5 bases). Germline V gives CDR1 SGDLS, CDR2 YYNGEE. V was shortened by 4 bases and J by 4 bases, with 15 bases between the two germline ends. The CDR3 runs to 15 residues. The CDR3: CASSLKAELYNEQFF. The CDR3 DNA is TGTGCCAGCAGCCTAAAAGCGGAGCTTTACAATGAGCAGTTCTTC.

The chain uses TRBV12-3 or TRBV12-4 and TRBJ2-7; D not resolved. V was clipped by 2 bases and J by 5 bases, with 10 bases between them. The CDR3 has 13 amino acids. CDR3: CASSLRSSHEQYF. DNA for the CDR3: TGTGCCAGCAGTTTAAGATCGTCCCACGAGCAGTACTTC.

Ten or more counts support this clonotype. The chain recombines TRBV10-3 with TRBJ2-3, with TRBD2 identical over 11 bases. The length of the CDR3 is 16 residues. Trimming removed 1 base from V and 1 base from J; junction bases left unmatched: 1. Germline assignment: CDR1 ENHRY and CDR2 SYGVKD. The CDR3 bases are TGTGCCATCAGTGAGTTTAGCGGGAGGGGCACAGATACGCAGTATTTT. It is translated as CAISEFSGRGTDTQYF.

V is TRBV6-1 and J is TRBJ2-6; D is undetermined. Trimming cost V 5 bases and J 0 bases, with 11 bases left between them. This CDR3 has 16 residues. Germline CDR1 and CDR2: MNHNS and SASEGT. CDR3 sequence: CASSQRRTSGANVLTF. In DNA, the CDR3 is TGTGCCAGCAGTCAAAGGAGAACCTCTGGGGCCAACGTCCTGACTTTC.

The J gene is TRBJ2-5, the V gene TRBV6-6, with TRBD1 matching over 8 bases. The CDR3 sequence is 13 residues long. Germline CDR1 reads MNHNY; CDR2 reads SVGAGI (reference sequence). With 6 bases clipped from V and 2 bases from J, the junction kept 2 bases outside the gene matches. CDR3 coding DNA: TGTGCCAGCAGGGACAGGGTACAAGAGACCCAGTACTTC. Translated, it gives CASRDRVQETQYF.

This clonotype was detected only a few times. The genes are TRBV24-1 and TRBJ1-2, with D perhaps TRBD1 (5 bases). Germline CDR1 and CDR2: KGHDR and SFDVKD. The CDR3 length is 16 residues. V gave up 2 bases and J gave up 5 bases, with 17 bases separating them. This CDR3 reads CATSDSDAKGMYGYTF. The DNA of the CDR3 is TGTGCCACCAGTGATTCGGACGCGAAGGGGATGTATGGCTACACCTTC.